These 16 T cell receptor beta chains were all obtained from the same sample, sequenced in a study of T cell repertoires in cytomegalovirus infection. TCRdb itself ran the reads through MiXCR, one entry per CDR3 protein. Counted here are fewer than 550,000 distinct CDR3 sequences, approximately 10% occurring once; the ten biggest clones make up roughly a tenth. What was sequenced was PBMCs. The receptors stem from a human donor in good health (CMV status not recorded). Some clones in this sample may be carry-over from other donors' samples.

The V and J genes are TRBV11-2 and TRBJ1-4; D is uncertain. Trimming removed 3 bases from V and 6 bases from J, with 11 bases in between. The CDR3 contains 14 residues. CDR1 and CDR2 (germline): SGHAT, FQNNGV. CDR3 coding DNA: TGTGCCAGCAGCTTTTGGGAGGTAGATGAAAAACTGTTTTTT. Translation: CASSFWEVDEKLFF.

This clonotype showed up many times. This chain joins TRBV27 and TRBJ1-5, with D possibly being TRBD1 (5 bases). The CDR3 runs 16 residues. V shed 4 bases and J shed 1 base, with 14 bases lying between them. The germline V gene has CDR1 MNHEY and CDR2 SMNVEV (reference sequence). The CDR3, as DNA: TGTGCCAGCAGTTCTAAGGCTTGGGGCAGCAATCAGCCCCAGCATTTT. This sequence encodes CASSSKAWGSNQPQHF.

As to this clonotype: This sequence may be a read error, since a much larger clone differs from it by one base. The chain combines TRBV19 with TRBJ2-7; D is possibly TRBD2 (5 bases). Germline lookup yields CDR1 LNHDA and CDR2 SQIVND (reference sequence). The CDR3 has 12 amino acids. The DNA for the CDR3 is TGTACCAGTAGTATAGGCACGGGGGAGCAGTACTTC. It is translated as CTSSIGTGEQYF. Using reference TRBV19 and TRBJ2-7 for the parts outside the CDR3, the full variable domain is DGGITQSPKYLFRKEGQNVTLSCEQNLNHDAMYWYRQDPGQGLRLIYYSQIVNDFQKGDIAEGYSVSREKKESFPLTVTSAQKNPTAFYLCTSSIGTGEQYFGPGTRLTVT.

This clonotype appeared many times. This chain links TRBV10-3 with TRBJ2-7, with D hard to call. This CDR3 contains 12 residues. Germline-derived CDR1 and CDR2 are ENHRY and SYGVKD. The V and J ends lost 3 bases and 2 bases respectively, with 5 bases between them. Here the CDR3 DNA reads TGTGCCATCAGTGAAGGCCCCTACGAGCAGTACTTC. Its protein product is CAISEGPYEQYF.

This clonotype was seen a few times. As DNA, the CDR3 is TGTGCCAGCACTCGAGCGGGGGTCCAAGAGACCCAGTACTTC. It encodes CASTRAGVQETQYF. The chain has TRBV2 and TRBJ2-5, with TRBD2 matching 8 bases. V lost 7 bases, J lost 1 base, and 5 bases stayed unmatched. This CDR3 contains 14 residues. Germline CDR1 reads SNHLY; CDR2 reads FYNNEI.

The chain joins TRBV28 to TRBJ2-7; TRBD1 matches 9 bases. Losses at the gene ends were 2 bases for V and 2 bases for J; bases not matched to a gene: 7. CDR1 is MDHEN, CDR2 SYDVKM, per germline. The CDR3 is 16 residues long. Here the CDR3 DNA reads TGTGCCAGCAGTTTAATGGGGACAGGGCCGACCTACGAGCAGTACTTC. This sequence encodes CASSLMGTGPTYEQYF.

This clonotype was counted at least ten times. The chain couples TRBV7-9 to TRBJ2-3, with D unresolved. Per germline, CDR1 SEHNR and CDR2 FQNEAQ (reference sequence). The CDR3 is made up of 16 amino acids. V was cut by 1 base and J by 5 bases, with 16 bases left in between. CDR3 bases: TGTGCCAGCAGCTTAGAGAACTCGTACTCGGGAGATACGCAGTATTTT. This codes for CASSLENSYSGDTQYF.

This clonotype showed up many times. The chain has TRBV7-2 and TRBJ2-7, with TRBD1 identical over 11 bases. Looked up from germline, CDR1 is SGHTA and CDR2 is FQGNSA. Trimming at V came to 5 bases and at J to 3 bases, leaving 6 bases not matched to a gene. The CDR3 length is 15 residues. The CDR3 reads CASSQDRGPHYEQYF. The CDR3 DNA sequence: TGTGCCAGCAGCCAGGACAGGGGGCCTCACTACGAGCAGTACTTC.

This clonotype has ten or more counts. A read error may produce the germline difference seen at one junction end. The V call is TRBV11-2, the J call TRBJ1-4, with 9 nucleotides matching TRBD1. The CDR3 loop spans 13 amino acids. Germline CDR1 is SGHAT and CDR2 is FQNNGV. The CDR3 is CASSLAQGAGALF. Written as DNA, the CDR3 is TGTGCCAGCAGCTTAGCACAGGGGGCAGGAGCTCTTTTT.

This clonotype was seen many times. The J gene is TRBJ1-1, the V gene TRBV11-2; D call uncertain. The CDR3 consists of 15 residues. Germline CDR1 and CDR2: SGHAT and FQNNGV. Trimming removed 1 base at V and 4 bases at J, with 13 bases between. The CDR3 region has the DNA TGTGCCAGCAGCTTAGGCGCAGCCAGCGGCACTGAAGCTTTCTTT. It codes for CASSLGAASGTEAFF.

This clonotype has a count of ten or more. This chain joins TRBV7-2 and TRBJ2-1; a possible D gene is TRBD1 (6 bases). V lost 3 bases, J lost 6 bases, and 9 bases lay in between. This CDR3 has 13 residues. Germline CDR1 SGHTA, CDR2 FQGNSA. CDR3 sequence: CASSLGAVNEQFF. The DNA for the CDR3 is TGTGCCAGCAGCTTGGGGGCTGTCAATGAGCAGTTCTTC.

The chain links TRBV19 to TRBJ2-4; 10 nucleotides align to TRBD2. Per germline, CDR1 LNHDA and CDR2 SQIVND (reference sequence). CDR3 length: 16 residues. V trimming: 3 bases; J trimming: 7 bases; junction bases outside the gene matches: 9. The CDR3 region is CASSIEAGGPINIQYF. The CDR3 nucleotides read TGTGCCAGTAGTATCGAAGCGGGAGGGCCTATTAACATTCAGTACTTC.

In its sample, this clonotype was seen a few times. The J gene is TRBJ1-5, the V gene TRBV7-2; D is ambiguous. CDR1 is SGHTA and CDR2 is FQGNSA in the germline V gene. Trimming removed 4 bases at V and 0 bases at J, with 10 bases between. There are 15 residues in the CDR3. In DNA form, the CDR3 reads TGTGCCAGCAGCTACGGTCTCCTTAGCAATCAGCCCCAGCATTTT. Amino acid sequence: CASSYGLLSNQPQHF.

This clonotype was recorded many times. The rearrangement uses TRBV12-3 or TRBV12-4 and TRBJ2-1; weak D call: TRBD1 (6 bases). Trimming pared 5 bases from V and 5 bases from J, leaving 13 bases between. This CDR3 spans 14 amino acids. The CDR3 DNA is TGTGCCAGCAGTCCCACAGGGTCCAACAATGAGCAGTTCTTC. Amino acid sequence: CASSPTGSNNEQFF.

This clonotype was seen many times. This rearrangement joins TRBV10-3 to TRBJ1-1, with a tentative D call TRBD1 (6 bases). The germline gives CDR1 ENHRY, CDR2 SYGVKD. V gave up 0 bases and J gave up 5 bases, with 13 bases separating them. CDR3 length: 15 residues. The CDR3 DNA is TGTGCCATCAGTGAGTCGGGGGGCGGTAGGACTGAAGCTTTCTTT. As protein: CAISESGGGRTEAFF.

The V and J genes are TRBV19 and TRBJ1-5, with 7 bases lining up with TRBD1. The ends lost 7 bases at V and 1 base at J; junction bases unmatched: 10. The CDR3 has 16 amino acids. Germline CDR1 is LNHDA and CDR2 is SQIVND (reference sequence). In nucleotides, the CDR3 is TGTGCCAGTACCTTCACAGGGGCCGGGAGCAATCAGCCCCAGCATTTT. This encodes CASTFTGAGSNQPQHF.